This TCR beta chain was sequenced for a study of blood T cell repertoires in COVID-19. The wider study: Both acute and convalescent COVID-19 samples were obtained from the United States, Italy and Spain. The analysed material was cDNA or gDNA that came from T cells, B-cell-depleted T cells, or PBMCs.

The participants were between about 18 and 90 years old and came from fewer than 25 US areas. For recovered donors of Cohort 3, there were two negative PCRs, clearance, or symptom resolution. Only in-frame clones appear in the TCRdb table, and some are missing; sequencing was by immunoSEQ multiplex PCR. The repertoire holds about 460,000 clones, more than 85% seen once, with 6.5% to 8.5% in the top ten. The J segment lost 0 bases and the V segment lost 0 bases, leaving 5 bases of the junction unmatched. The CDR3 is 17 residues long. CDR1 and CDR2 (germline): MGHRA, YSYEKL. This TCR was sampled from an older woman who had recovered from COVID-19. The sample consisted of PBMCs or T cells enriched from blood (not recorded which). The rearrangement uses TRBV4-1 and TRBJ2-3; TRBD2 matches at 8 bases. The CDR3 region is CASSQDAGGASTDTQYF. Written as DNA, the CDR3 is TGCGCCAGCAGCCAAGACGCGGGGGGTGCTAGCACAGATACGCAGTATTTT.